The 26 T cell receptor beta chains presented below share a single source sample, sequenced in a study of blood T cell repertoires in COVID-19 (dated by TCRdb to about 2020). Library construction relied on the immunoSEQ multiplex PCR assay. TCRdb provides this immuneACCESS table in a form limited to in-frame rearrangements. Some clones are lacking; in checked studies, under half of them reflect an unresolved V gene, and why the rest are absent is not known. Counted in this sample were 150,000 to 180,000 clones; approximately 85% of them appeared once. More than 6.5% of the sample rests with the top ten. Sequencing was performed on peripheral blood. The receptors derive from a woman in her fifties or sixties with COVID-19, enrolled during active disease.

This clone was counted ten times or more. V is TRBV29-1 and J is TRBJ2-2, with TRBD1 as a possible D gene (5 bases). This CDR3 contains 13 residues. Trimming pared 2 bases from V and 1 base from J, leaving 5 bases between. The germline V gene has CDR1 SQVTM and CDR2 ANQGSEA. CDR3 loop: CSVEQGNTGELFF. CDR3 bases: TGCAGCGTTGAACAGGGGAACACCGGGGAGCTGTTTTTT.

The chain combines TRBV7-6 with TRBJ1-3, with a possible D match to TRBD1 (5 bases). Germline V gene data show CDR1 as SGHVS and CDR2 as FNYEAQ. This CDR3 comprises 17 residues. V lost 0 bases and J lost 0, with 12 bases in between. The CDR3 sequence is CASSLAAAGNSGNTIYF. The CDR3 DNA follows: TGTGCCAGCAGCTTAGCGGCGGCAGGGAACTCTGGAAACACCATATATTTT.

J is TRBJ2-6 and V is TRBV7-2; 7 bases match TRBD2. There are 17 residues in the CDR3. After removal of 4 bases from V and 3 bases from J, the junction contained 9 bases not matched to a gene. Germline assignment: CDR1 SGHTA and CDR2 FQGNSA. The CDR3 nucleotides read TGTGCCAGCAGCTGGGGACTACCCCTTGATGGGGCCAACGTCCTGACTTTC. Its translation is CASSWGLPLDGANVLTF.

V and J are TRBV7-2 and TRBJ1-3; no firm D call. CDR3 size: 14 residues. Germline V lookup: CDR1 SGHTA, CDR2 FQGNSA. Trimming pared 5 bases from V and 0 bases from J, leaving 8 bases between. The DNA of the CDR3 is TGTGCCAGCAGCCCAAATCCCTCTGGAAACACCATATATTTT. Translating gives CASSPNPSGNTIYF.

This clone was detected only a few times. This chain joins TRBV12-3 or TRBV12-4 and TRBJ1-1; D perhaps matches TRBD1 (5 bases). The CDR3 has 13 residues. V gave up 7 bases and J gave up 4 bases, with 13 bases separating them. CDR3 in amino acids: CASTSGTGTEAFF. CDR3 DNA: TGTGCCAGCACCTCAGGGACTGGCACTGAAGCTTTCTTT.

V usage is TRBV5-1 and J usage is TRBJ2-7; a weak D match, TRBD1 (5 bases). V shed 0 bases and J shed 7 bases, with 11 bases lying between them. Germline V gives CDR1 SGHRS, CDR2 YFSETQ. This CDR3 is 13 amino acids long. CDR3 residues: CASSLAGFEEQYF. The CDR3 coding sequence is TGCGCCAGCAGCTTGGCAGGGTTTGAGGAGCAGTACTTC.

The rearrangement joins TRBV5-1 to TRBJ1-2, with D maybe TRBD1 (5 bases). V was clipped by 4 bases and J by 4 bases, with 17 bases between them. Germline V lookup: CDR1 SGHRS, CDR2 YFSETQ. The CDR3 sequence is 15 residues long. CDR3 bases: TGCGCCAGCAGCCTGTCGGGGGACGTGGGCTATGGCTACACCTTC. Translating gives CASSLSGDVGYGYTF.

V usage is TRBV11-1 and J usage is TRBJ1-3; TRBD1 is a possible D gene (5 bases). The V end lost 1 base, the J end lost 4 bases, and 5 bases lay between the germline ends. Germline V gene sequence: CDR1 SGHAT, CDR2 FQDESV (reference sequence). The CDR3 is 13 residues long. CDR3 sequence reads: CASSLGQGNTIYF. The CDR3 nucleotides read TGTGCCAGCAGCTTAGGACAGGGAAACACCATATATTTT.

The chain carries TRBV19 and TRBJ2-3, with 8 positions matching TRBD1. The J segment lost 3 bases and the V segment lost 8 bases, leaving 13 bases of the junction unmatched. CDR1 is LNHDA and CDR2 is SQIVND in the germline V gene (reference sequence). This CDR3 comprises 16 residues. As DNA, the CDR3 is TGTGCCAGTTCCCCACTGAGACAGGGGTGGACAGATACGCAGTATTTT. This translates into CASSPLRQGWTDTQYF.

The chain uses TRBV19 and TRBJ1-2; D uncertain. CDR1 LNHDA and CDR2 SQIVND come from the germline V gene (reference sequence). The CDR3 consists of 13 residues. V lost 3 bases, J lost 0 bases, and 5 bases lay in between. Here the CDR3 DNA reads TGTGCCAGTAGTATCCTTGCTAACTATGGCTACACCTTC. Its translation: CASSILANYGYTF.

This chain connects TRBV6-5 to TRBJ1-2, with D uncertain. Trimming shortened V by 0 bases and J by 5 bases, and 16 bases separated the two germline ends. The CDR3 covers 16 residues. CDR1 is MNHEY, CDR2 SVGAGI, per germline. Here the CDR3 reads CASSYSILSRPYGYTF. For the CDR3, the DNA is TGTGCCAGCAGTTACTCGATACTCTCCCGTCCTTATGGCTACACCTTC.

J is TRBJ2-3 and V is TRBV7-9; 16 nucleotides agree with TRBD2. J gave up 2 bases and V 4 bases, and 9 bases lay outside the gene matches. Looked up from germline, CDR1 is SEHNR and CDR2 is FQNEAQ (reference sequence). The CDR3 is 19 residues long. The CDR3 bases are TGTGCCAGCAGCTCGGGACTAGCGGGGGGGCGGAAAAACACAGATACGCAGTATTTT. Protein: CASSSGLAGGRKNTDTQYF.

This clone was observed a handful of times. The chain uses TRBV10-3 and TRBJ1-3; the D gene is possibly TRBD1 (5 bases). Per the germline V gene, CDR1 is ENHRY and CDR2 is SYGVKD. Trimming cost V 6 bases and J 4 bases, with 13 bases left between them. The CDR3 consists of 14 residues. In DNA form, the CDR3 reads TGTGCCATCAGCATGGGGGAGGCAGGAAACACCATATATTTT. Translating gives CAISMGEAGNTIYF.

The chain links TRBV18 to TRBJ1-1; no definite D call. Germline V gene data show CDR1 as KGHSH and CDR2 as LQKENI. V was trimmed by 3 bases and J by 3 bases, leaving 8 bases between them. CDR3 size: 13 residues. CDR3: CASSPGRDTEAFF. CDR3 coding DNA: TGTGCCAGCTCACCCGGGAGGGACACTGAAGCTTTCTTT.

This sequence joins TRBV19 and TRBJ1-3; tentative D call: TRBD1 (6 bases). Trimming took 10 bases from V and 0 from J, leaving 13 bases between them. The CDR3 consists of 14 residues. From germline, CDR1 is LNHDA and CDR2 SQIVND (reference sequence). CDR3 bases: TGTGCCACCCAAACAGGGAGCTCTGGAAACACCATATATTTT. Residues: CATQTGSSGNTIYF. The full variable domain, in which reference TRBV19 and TRBJ1-3 provide the parts outside the CDR3, is DGGITQSPKYLFRKEGQNVTLSCEQNLNHDAMYWYRQDPGQGLRLIYYSQIVNDFQKGDIAEGYSVSREKKESFPLTVTSAQKNPTAFYLCATQTGSSGNTIYFGEGSWLTVV.

The gene calls are TRBV19 and TRBJ2-5; tentative D call: TRBD1 (6 bases). V lost 1 base to trimming and J lost 2 bases, with 14 bases between them. This CDR3 has 16 amino acids. Germline V gene lookup returns CDR1 LNHDA and CDR2 SQIVND (reference sequence). CDR3 coding DNA: TGTGCCAGTAGTATAGTACCGGGACATTTTCAAGAGACCCAGTACTTC. Translating it yields CASSIVPGHFQETQYF.

V is TRBV5-6 and J is TRBJ1-3, with D unclear. CDR1 is SGHDT, CDR2 YYEEEE, per germline. V lost 0 bases to trimming and J lost 3 bases, with 4 bases between them. The CDR3 totals 13 residues. In DNA form, the CDR3 reads TGTGCCAGCAGCTTGGACTATGGAAACACCATATATTTT. Protein sequence: CASSLDYGNTIYF.

The rearrangement uses TRBV2 and TRBJ2-1, with 11 bases aligning to TRBD2. CDR3 size: 16 residues. The ends lost 7 bases at V and 5 bases at J; junction bases unmatched: 10. Per the germline V gene, CDR1 is SNHLY and CDR2 is FYNNEI. CDR3 DNA sequence: TGTGCCAGCAAGGCCAAACTAGCGGGAGCCCACAATGAGCAGTTCTTC. It codes for CASKAKLAGAHNEQFF. Combining the CDR3 with reference TRBV2 and TRBJ2-1 gives the whole variable domain EPEVTQTPSHQVTQMGQEVILRCVPISNHLYFYWYRQILGQKVEFLVSFYNNEISEKSEIFDDQFSVERPDGSNFTLKIRSTKLEDSAMYFCASKAKLAGAHNEQFFGPGTRLTVL.

This clone came up once. The chain carries TRBV14 and TRBJ1-1; D remains unclear. There are 14 residues in the CDR3. V dropped 1 base and J dropped 7 bases, with 13 bases sitting between them. Looked up from germline, CDR1 is SGHDN and CDR2 is FVKESK. The CDR3 region is CASSQAVVSGEAFF. Here the CDR3 DNA reads TGTGCCAGCAGCCAAGCAGTTGTAAGCGGTGAAGCTTTCTTT.

J is TRBJ1-2 and V is TRBV5-6; a weak D match, TRBD1 (5 bases). Germline loops: CDR1 SGHDT, CDR2 YYEEEE. V was trimmed by 3 bases and J by 3 bases, leaving 9 bases between them. The CDR3 has 13 residues. CDR3 sequence: CASSSLGDYGYTF. The CDR3 coding sequence is TGTGCCAGCAGCTCCCTAGGGGACTATGGCTACACCTTC.

The chain joins TRBV12-3 or TRBV12-4 to TRBJ1-2; no firm D call. V was clipped by 2 bases and J by 6 bases, with 7 bases between them. This CDR3 has 12 amino acids. The CDR3 DNA reads TGTGCCAGCAGTTTACTACGGGATGGCTACACCTTC. Its protein product is CASSLLRDGYTF.

This clone was detected only a few times. This chain uses TRBV3-1 (or the pseudogene TRBV3-2) with TRBJ2-1; 7 bases are a match to TRBD2. Losses at the gene ends were 3 bases for V and 6 bases for J; bases not matched to a gene: 14. The CDR3 consists of 17 residues. Germline V lookup: CDR1 LGHDT, CDR2 YNNKEL (reference sequence). The CDR3 is CASSQGFSGRGSNEQFF. The CDR3 DNA reads as TGTGCCAGCAGCCAGGGATTTTCCGGGCGGGGGAGCAATGAGCAGTTCTTC.

The V gene is TRBV19, the J gene TRBJ2-2; D remains ambiguous. The CDR3 extends over 14 amino acids. Germline-derived CDR1 and CDR2 are LNHDA and SQIVND (reference sequence). The V end lost 2 bases, the J end lost 5 bases, and 9 bases lay between the germline ends. This CDR3 is CASSIQARTGELFF. CDR3 sequence (DNA): TGTGCCAGTAGTATACAGGCTCGGACCGGGGAGCTGTTTTTT.

The CDR3 sequence is CASSSRGFSSYNEQFF. The DNA for the CDR3 is TGTGCCAGCAGCTCCAGGGGGTTTAGCTCCTACAATGAGCAGTTCTTC. The chain couples TRBV11-3 to TRBJ2-1, with TRBD1 identical over 7 bases. Germline V gene lookup returns CDR1 SGHNT and CDR2 YENEEA. CDR3 length: 16 amino acids. The V gene end was trimmed by 4 bases and the J gene end by 0 bases; junction bases not matched to a gene: 6.

V is TRBV6-5 and J is TRBJ1-1; tentatively, D is TRBD1 (6 bases). The CDR3 contains 11 residues. Germline V gene data show CDR1 as MNHEY and CDR2 as SVGAGI. Trimming left V 7 bases short and J 9 bases short, with 12 bases between. The chain's CDR3 is CASTGTTQAFF. CDR3 sequence (DNA): TGTGCCAGCACCGGGACAACACAAGCTTTCTTT.

Comments on this clone: The sample contains more than one DNA sequence encoding this CDR3. The CDR3 protein is CASSLWAGVNTEAFF. Written as DNA, the CDR3 is TGTGCCAGCAGCTTGTGGGCAGGGGTGAACACTGAAGCTTTCTTT. This chain connects TRBV5-6 to TRBJ1-1; D is perhaps TRBD1 (6 bases). Germline CDR1 SGHDT, CDR2 YYEEEE. The CDR3 is 15 amino acids. Trimming removed 1 base at V and 0 bases at J, with 10 bases between.